A single sample gave rise to the 23 T cell receptor delta chains below, sequenced in a study of gamma-delta chains in newborns, infants, children (dated by TCRdb to between 2018 and 2021). TCRdb names Illumina MiSeq as the instrument used. Clonotypes were called again by TCRdb from the public reads via CATT, and duplicate nucleotide sequences were then merged into one entry. This sample holds 7,500 or so delta-chain clones; around 10% were observed only once. Of the sample, about 7.1% falls within the top ten clones. Sequencing used blood. The receptors shown here come from a child who was a newborn, infant or young child, either healthy, febrile or measles-vaccinated (not recorded which).

This clone was detected only once. This chain uses TRDV2 with TRDJ3; weak D call: TRDD3 (5 bases). The J gene, left out of TCRdb, was set here by checking the DNA against germline. This CDR3 is built from 18 residues. Germline V gene lookup returns CDR1 GEAIGNYY and CDR2 EKD. Deletions cut 0 bases from V and 0 bases from J, with 11 bases between. CDR3 amino acids: CACDTRGEDSWDTRQMFF. The DNA of the CDR3 is TGTGCCTGTGACACCAGAGGGGAGGACTCCTGGGACACCCGACAGATGTTTTTC.

This clone is deemed medium-sized. The chain has TRDV2 and TRDJ3; D not resolved. V was pared by 3 bases and J by 3 bases, with 14 bases between. Germline V gene sequence: CDR1 GEAIGNYY, CDR2 EKD. The CDR3 covers 17 residues. CDR3 sequence (DNA): TGTGCCTGTGACTTAGTACCCCACCACTGGGACACCCGACAGATGTTTTTC. As protein: CACDLVPHHWDTRQMFF.

This clone was seen a handful of times. V is TRDV2 and J is TRDJ3, with 13 bases matching TRDD3. CDR3 size: 19 residues. Looked up from germline, CDR1 is GEAIGNYY and CDR2 is EKD. The V segment lost 3 bases and the J segment 1 base; nucleotides outside the gene matches: 5. The CDR3 loop reads CACDPLLGDTSWDTRQMFF. The CDR3 DNA reads TGTGCCTGTGACCCCTTACTGGGGGATACGTCCTGGGACACCCGACAGATGTTTTTC.

The count of this clone is one. With the J gene uncalled, the V gene is TRDV2; the D call of TRDD3 is as the table states it, not checked on the DNA. CDR3 length equals 18 residues. The V gene's germline CDR1 is GEAIGNYY and CDR2 EKD. The CDR3 DNA follows: TGTGCCTGTGACAGGGGAAGGGGGGGAGAGTCGGACACCGATAAAATCATCTTT. It encodes CACDRGRGGESDTDKIIF.

Comment on this clone: A much larger clone sits a single nucleotide away, making a read error possible. V gene TRDV2 combines with J gene TRDJ1; 7 nucleotides match TRDD3. The CDR3 has 18 residues. Per the germline V gene, CDR1 is GEAIGNYY and CDR2 is EKD. Trimming cost V 0 bases and J 0 bases; bases outside gene matches: 12. CDR3: CACDTLPGDALYTDKLIF. The CDR3, as DNA: TGTGCCTGTGACACCTTACCGGGGGATGCGCTGTACACCGATAAACTCATCTTT.

This clone has just a few counts. The gene calls are TRDV2 and TRDJ1, with D possibly TRDD3 on 5 matching bases. V lost 0 bases to trimming and J lost 3 bases, with 10 bases between them. The V gene's germline CDR1 is GEAIGNYY and CDR2 EKD. This CDR3 has 14 amino acids. The CDR3 sequence: CACDTLLGADKLIF. CDR3 DNA: TGTGCCTGTGACACCCTCCTGGGAGCCGATAAACTCATCTTT.

This clone has a handful of counts. V usage is TRDV2 and J usage is TRDJ1; TRDD3 is a possible D gene (5 bases). This CDR3 has 15 amino acids. Germline lookup yields CDR1 GEAIGNYY and CDR2 EKD. V dropped 3 bases and J dropped 8 bases, with 21 bases sitting between them. The CDR3 sequence is CACDPIPFGAGKLIF. CDR3 DNA: TGTGCCTGTGACCCGATTCCATTTGGGGCCGGAAAACTCATCTTT.

This clone was detected a few times. A read error likely explains why the TCRdb protein, taken from a much larger clone, differs from this DNA's translation at residue 12; the protein shown is translated from the DNA. The V and J genes are TRDV2 and TRDJ1; D might be TRDD3 (6 bases). The germline V gene has CDR1 GEAIGNYY and CDR2 EKD. This CDR3 is built from 14 residues. CDR3 region: CACDPLGGGDKPIF. The CDR3 DNA is TGTGCCTGTGACCCCTTGGGGGGCGGCGATAAACCCATCTTT.

The table lists this clone with a few counts. V is TRDV2 and J is TRDJ1, with 7 bases identical to TRDD2. Losses at the gene ends were 0 bases for V and 0 bases for J; bases not matched to a gene: 18. CDR3 size: 20 residues. Per germline, CDR1 GEAIGNYY and CDR2 EKD. This chain's CDR3 is CACDTVPTDPKGGYTDKLIF. For the CDR3, the DNA is TGTGCCTGTGACACCGTTCCTACGGATCCTAAAGGGGGGTACACCGATAAACTCATCTTT.

In its sample, this clone ranks as medium-sized (0.01 to 0.1%). Other nucleotide sequences from this sample produce the same CDR3. The V gene is TRDV2, the J gene TRDJ1; TRDD3 agrees at 10 bases. J was trimmed by 2 bases and V by 3 bases; bases with no gene match: 2. The CDR3 is made up of 14 amino acids. Germline CDR1 GEAIGNYY, CDR2 EKD. CDR3 sequence (DNA): TGTGCCTGTGACCGACTGGGGGATACCGATAAACTCATCTTT. It translates to CACDRLGDTDKLIF.

A few counts support this clone. This chain uses TRDV2 with TRDJ1; TRDD3 matches at 7 bases. With 1 base clipped from V and 0 bases from J, the junction kept 7 bases outside the gene matches. The CDR3 spans 16 residues. CDR1 GEAIGNYY and CDR2 EKD come from the germline V gene. The CDR3 here is CACDTLGAVYTDKLIF. As DNA, the CDR3 is TGTGCCTGTGACACGCTGGGGGCTGTGTACACCGATAAACTCATCTTT.

In its sample, this clone ranks as medium-sized (0.01 to 0.1%). The same CDR3 arises from other DNA sequences in this sample as well. The V and J genes are TRDV2 and TRDJ3, with 11 nucleotides matching TRDD3. J was trimmed by 2 bases and V by 1 base; bases with no gene match: 3. Germline assignment: CDR1 GEAIGNYY and CDR2 EKD. The CDR3 is made up of 18 amino acids. The CDR3 DNA reads as TGTGCCTGTGACACGCTGGGGGATACTACCTGGGACACCCGACAGATGTTTTTC. Its translation: CACDTLGDTTWDTRQMFF.

By its share, this clone is medium-sized. The chain combines TRDV2 with TRDJ3; 7 bases fit TRDD3. From germline, CDR1 is GEAIGNYY and CDR2 EKD. J was trimmed by 0 bases and V by 4 bases; bases with no gene match: 11. The CDR3 has 19 residues. CDR3 DNA: TGTGCCTGTGATCCATCTGGGGGGCCGAGCTCCTGGGACACCCGACAGATGTTTTTC. Residues: CACDPSGGPSSWDTRQMFF.

This clone appeared a few times. At one of its ends the junction is not consistent with the germline gene, which may arise from a read error. In the same sample, other DNA sequences code for this CDR3. The chain has TRDV2 and TRDJ1, with 8 positions matching TRDD3. The CDR3 has 18 residues. The germline gives CDR1 GEAIGNYY, CDR2 EKD. The CDR3 reads CACDTLRTGGDNTDKLIF. CDR3 nucleotides: TGTGCATGTGACACCCTACGGACCGGGGGGGATAACACCGATAAACTCATCTTT.

There are a few counts of this clone. The V and J genes are TRDV2 and TRDJ3, with 9 positions matching TRDD3. The CDR3 spans 19 residues. The germline CDR1 and CDR2 sequences are GEAIGNYY and EKD. The V and J ends lost 0 bases and 0 bases, in that order; junction bases with no gene match: 5. CDR3 in amino acids: CACDTLGDPDSWDTRQMFF. CDR3 DNA sequence: TGTGCCTGTGACACCCTGGGGGATCCTGACTCCTGGGACACCCGACAGATGTTTTTC.

The chain combines TRDV2 with TRDJ1; the match to TRDD3 covers 12 bases. The J gene, left out of TCRdb, was set here by checking the DNA against germline. The CDR3 length is 19 residues. Looked up from germline, CDR1 is GEAIGNYY and CDR2 is EKD. Trimming took 0 bases from V and 3 from J; bases not matched to a gene: 13. The CDR3 nucleotides read TGTGCCTGTGACACCGTACTGGGGGATACTCGGTGGTCTGCCGATAAACTCATCTTT. Its protein product is CACDTVLGDTRWSADKLIF.

This clone was counted between two and nine times. One base away lies a much larger clone, so this may be a sequencing read error. The sample contains more than one DNA sequence encoding this CDR3. This chain links TRDV2 with TRDJ2; 10 bases match TRDD3. Per germline, CDR1 GEAIGNYY and CDR2 EKD. The CDR3 covers 15 residues. The chain's CDR3 is CACDILGDLTAQLFF. In DNA, the CDR3 is TGTGCCTGTGACATACTGGGGGATTTGACAGCCCAACTCTTCTTT.

This clone turned up a few times. This sequence joins TRDV2 and TRDJ1; 13 nucleotides match TRDD3. CDR3 length equals 19 residues. Germline V gives CDR1 GEAIGNYY, CDR2 EKD. V lost 3 bases and J lost 1; bases outside the gene matches: 13. CDR3 sequence (DNA): TGTGCCTGTGACTCCCTTATACTGGGGGATACGCCAATCACCGATAAACTCATCTTT. As protein: CACDSLILGDTPITDKLIF.

This clone was detected only a few times. A much larger clone differs by one base, so this may be a read error. The CDR3 nucleotides are TGTGCCTGTGACACCGGGAAACTACTGGGGGATAGAACCGATAAACTCATCTTT. It is translated as CACDTGKLLGDRTDKLIF. V and J are TRDV2 and TRDJ1; 11 bases line up with TRDD3. TCRdb records no J gene; here it was assigned by comparing the DNA to germline. Germline loops: CDR1 GEAIGNYY, CDR2 EKD. The V and J ends lost 0 bases and 2 bases, in that order; junction bases with no gene match: 10. CDR3 length equals 18 residues.

This clone was seen only a few times. The sample carries other DNA sequences with the same CDR3. The gene calls are TRDV2 and TRDJ3, with TRDD3 identical over 10 bases. The ends lost 3 bases at V and 0 bases at J; junction bases unmatched: 7. Germline V lookup: CDR1 GEAIGNYY, CDR2 EKD. The CDR3 consists of 19 residues. The CDR3 protein is CACDYGGYRDSWDTRQMFF. CDR3 sequence (DNA): TGTGCCTGTGACTATGGGGGATACAGGGACTCCTGGGACACCCGACAGATGTTTTTC.

The sample holds a few counts of this clone. This sequence joins TRDV2 and TRDJ1, with 13 positions matching TRDD3. Per germline, CDR1 GEAIGNYY and CDR2 EKD. V was pared by 3 bases and J by 0 bases, with 9 bases of the junction left unmatched. The length of the CDR3 is 18 residues. The CDR3: CACDSVLGDTGYTDKLIF. In nucleotides, the CDR3 is TGTGCCTGTGACTCAGTACTGGGGGATACGGGGTACACCGATAAACTCATCTTT.

This clone appeared a few times. The chain combines TRDV2 with TRDJ1; a possible D gene is TRDD3 (5 bases). V was shortened by 0 bases and J by 3 bases, with 16 bases between the two germline ends. Germline V lookup: CDR1 GEAIGNYY, CDR2 EKD. This CDR3 contains 16 residues. The DNA for the CDR3 is TGTGCCTGTGACACCCTGGAGGGAGCGGGGGCCGATAAACTCATCTTT. Protein sequence: CACDTLEGAGADKLIF.

Of note for this clone: A single base separates this from a much larger clone, so it may be a read error. The V and J genes are TRDV2 and TRDJ3; 11 bases line up with TRDD3. TCRdb records no J gene; here it was assigned by comparing the DNA to germline. The CDR3 consists of 18 residues. Germline-derived CDR1 and CDR2 are GEAIGNYY and EKD. CDR3 in DNA: TGTGCCTGTGACACCGCTGGGGGATACTCCTGGGACACCCGAAAGATGTTTTTC. This codes for CACDTAGGYSWDTRKMFF.